These 8 T cell receptor beta chains originate from one sample sequenced in a study of cytomegalovirus exposure and HLA in healthy donors. Sequenced by immunoSEQ multiplex PCR; TCRdb stores in-frame clones only, minus some. The profile covers more than 70,000 clones, with 94% appearing a single time and more than 0.9% taken by the ten largest. What was sequenced was PBMCs. The receptors were sampled from a woman younger than 35 in good health and CMV-seronegative.

This chain joins TRBV27 and TRBJ2-1; 7 bases are a match to TRBD2. The CDR3 spans 14 residues. V lost 9 bases to trimming and J lost 3 bases; unmatched junction nucleotides: 8. Looked up from germline, CDR1 is MNHEY and CDR2 is SMNVEV (reference sequence). The CDR3 loop is CASAEASGYNEQFF. DNA for the CDR3: TGTGCCAGTGCGGAGGCTAGCGGCTACAATGAGCAGTTCTTC.

This clone was recorded only once. The genes are TRBV12-5 and TRBJ2-7; 9 bases agree with TRBD1. The germline CDR1 and CDR2 sequences are LGHNT and FRNRAP. The J segment lost 4 bases and the V segment lost 6 bases, leaving 10 bases of the junction unmatched. CDR3 size: 15 residues. The CDR3 region is CASGSPRTGVYEQYF. DNA for the CDR3: TGTGCTAGTGGATCACCAAGGACAGGGGTTTACGAGCAGTACTTC.

This clone was seen only once. The gene calls are TRBV28 and TRBJ2-7; D ambiguous. This CDR3 region has 13 residues. In germline, CDR1 is MDHEN, CDR2 SYDVKM. The V and J ends lost 8 bases and 3 bases respectively, with 14 bases between them. CDR3 nucleotide sequence: TGTGCCAGCCTCGCTTTCCGAGACTACGAGCAGTACTTC. Amino acids: CASLAFRDYEQYF.

This chain connects TRBV29-1 to TRBJ2-7; TRBD2 is a possible D gene (6 bases). The germline V and J ends were trimmed by 7 bases and 4 bases, with 17 bases remaining between them. CDR1 is SQVTM, CDR2 ANQGSEA, per germline. The CDR3 contains 13 residues. The CDR3 protein is CSALAQREYEQYF. The CDR3 DNA sequence: TGCAGCGCGCTAGCGCAGAGGGAGTACGAGCAGTACTTC.

This clone was observed once. The genes are TRBV27 and TRBJ2-3; 14 bases align to TRBD2. Trimming cost V 3 bases and J 4 bases; bases outside gene matches: 3. Germline loops: CDR1 MNHEY, CDR2 SMNVEV (reference sequence). The CDR3 length is 16 residues. The CDR3 region has the DNA TGTGCCAGCAGTTTTCAGACTAGCGGGGGGGCAGATACGCAGTATTTT. Translated, it gives CASSFQTSGGADTQYF.

The chain carries TRBV19 and TRBJ2-5, with D possibly matching TRBD1 (7 bases). The germline V gene encodes CDR1 LNHDA and CDR2 SQIVND (reference sequence). V dropped 3 bases and J dropped 1 base, with 15 bases sitting between them. This CDR3 comprises 16 residues. Here the CDR3 DNA reads TGTGCCAGTAGTATCGGGGGACAGTCAGGCCAAGAGACCCAGTACTTC. It is translated as CASSIGGQSGQETQYF. Full variable domain (remainder filled in from reference TRBV19 and TRBJ2-5): DGGITQSPKYLFRKEGQNVTLSCEQNLNHDAMYWYRQDPGQGLRLIYYSQIVNDFQKGDIAEGYSVSREKKESFPLTVTSAQKNPTAFYLCASSIGGQSGQETQYFGPGTRLLVL.

V and J are TRBV6-5 and TRBJ1-3; no clear D gene. Per germline, CDR1 MNHEY and CDR2 SVGAGI. The CDR3 is 15 amino acids. V was cut by 7 bases and J by 0 bases, with 13 bases left in between. The CDR3 coding sequence is TGTGCCAGCACCCCCGGAGGTATCTCTGGAAACACCATATATTTT. This gives the protein CASTPGGISGNTIYF.

This clone was detected only once. V gene TRBV7-8 combines with J gene TRBJ2-1, with 7 bases matching TRBD1. The V and J ends lost 5 bases and 7 bases, in that order; junction bases with no gene match: 20. The CDR3 has 18 amino acids. Germline V lookup: CDR1 SGHVS, CDR2 FQNEAQ. The CDR3: CASSPLGGLEAATNEQFF. In DNA form, the CDR3 reads TGTGCCAGCAGCCCGCTAGGGGGCTTGGAGGCAGCTACTAATGAGCAGTTCTTC.